Below, one T cell receptor (beta chain) is given with its context. Its antigen is currently unknown. In replicate PCRs of sorted subsets, roughly 210 ng DNA, roughly 27,000 T cell genomes, was used. Generated by immunoSEQ multiplex PCR, the TCRdb table keeps only in-frame clones and is missing some. The sample consists of over 800,000 clones, nearly 95% of them appearing once. This CDR3 spans 20 amino acids. Germline loops: CDR1 SGDLS, CDR2 YYNGEE. The V and J ends lost 4 bases and 0 bases, in that order; junction bases with no gene match: 16. CD45RO negativity and positive selection for CCR7 defined naive CD8 cells, a population that excluded terminally differentiated effector memory CD45RA+ cells. These data originate in a study of shared clonotypes between healthy human individuals. General study results and limits: In general, naive subsets displayed greater estimated richness than memory subsets did.

This receptor was taken from a man aged 25 to 45 in good health. Material: naive CD8+ T cells sorted from blood. The chain joins TRBV9 to TRBJ2-2; 9 bases line up with TRBD1. As DNA, the CDR3 is TGTGCCAGCAGCACTCACCTTGGGACAGGGACTTTCGCGAACACCGGGGAGCTGTTTTTT. Translation: CASSTHLGTGTFANTGELFF.